This passage covers 8 T cell receptor beta chains from one sample sequenced in a study of blood T cell repertoires in COVID-19. Libraries were prepared by immunoSEQ multiplex PCR; TCRdb keeps only in-frame clonotypes and omits some of them. This sample has hundreds of thousands of clones, with around 87% found just once. Sequencing was carried out using peripheral blood. The receptors here all came from a man between 65 and 85 years old with acute or convalescent COVID-19.

The chain employs TRBV5-1 and TRBJ1-1, with 10 bases matching TRBD1. The CDR3 is 15 residues long. Per germline, CDR1 SGHRS and CDR2 YFSETQ. V was pared by 3 bases and J by 2 bases, with 4 bases of the junction left unmatched. The CDR3 region has the DNA TGCGCCAGCAGCTCCCGGACAGGGGGAAACACTGAAGCTTTCTTT. It codes for CASSSRTGGNTEAFF.

V usage is TRBV6-1 and J usage is TRBJ1-6, with D uncertain. Trimming cost V 4 bases and J 0 bases, with 16 bases left between them. Germline V lookup: CDR1 MNHNS, CDR2 SASEGT. The CDR3 loop spans 18 amino acids. The CDR3 DNA reads TGTGCCAGCAGTGTCCTCGACATGGGGAGCTCCTATAATTCACCCCTCCACTTT. This translates into CASSVLDMGSSYNSPLHF.

The chain couples TRBV28 to TRBJ1-5; no clear D. CDR3 length: 15 amino acids. Trimming pared 7 bases from V and 3 bases from J, leaving 16 bases between. Germline CDR1 is MDHEN and CDR2 is SYDVKM. CDR3 sequence: CASKGGRNYNQPQHF. In DNA, the CDR3 is TGTGCCAGCAAGGGCGGGAGGAACTACAATCAGCCCCAGCATTTT.

The chain recombines TRBV6-6 with TRBJ1-3; D is perhaps TRBD1 (6 bases). Trimming took 5 bases from V and 3 from J, leaving 20 bases between them. The CDR3 totals 17 residues. Germline loops: CDR1 MNHNY, CDR2 SVGAGI (reference sequence). The CDR3 region has the DNA TGTGCCAGCAGTCAATACAGGGTACCCCACGTTGGAAACACCATATATTTT. Its protein product is CASSQYRVPHVGNTIYF.

The rearrangement links TRBV30 to TRBJ1-5; the D gene is possibly TRBD1 (6 bases). V was pared by 2 bases and J by 4 bases, with 15 bases between. The CDR3 contains 15 residues. The germline CDR1 and CDR2 sequences are GTSNPN and SVGIG (reference sequence). CDR3 sequence (DNA): TGTGCCTGGAGTTACCACATAGGGGGAAATCAGCCCCAGCATTTT. This codes for CAWSYHIGGNQPQHF.

The chain links TRBV7-2 to TRBJ1-4, with 9 bases lining up with TRBD1. V lost 4 bases and J lost 5; bases outside the gene matches: 5. This CDR3 contains 15 residues. CDR1 and CDR2 (germline): SGHTA, FQGNSA. CDR3 DNA: TGTGCCAGCAGCTGGGGACAGGGCCCAAATGAAAAACTGTTTTTT. Amino acid sequence: CASSWGQGPNEKLFF.

J is TRBJ2-5 and V is TRBV7-2, with 15 bases fitting TRBD2. The CDR3 contains 15 residues. The V gene end was trimmed by 7 bases and the J gene end by 2 bases; junction bases not matched to a gene: 2. Germline CDR1 is SGHTA and CDR2 is FQGNSA. This CDR3 reads CASTGLAGGQETQYF. For the CDR3, the DNA is TGTGCCAGCACCGGACTAGCGGGGGGGCAAGAGACCCAGTACTTC.

The chain uses TRBV19 and TRBJ2-1; 10 bases fit TRBD1. Unmatched junction bases numbered 4, after V lost 6 bases and J lost 8 bases. Germline CDR1 and CDR2: LNHDA and SQIVND (reference sequence). CDR3 length: 13 amino acids. Here the CDR3 DNA reads TGTGCCAGTAGCTCAGGACAGGGGGATGAGCAGTTCTTC. Protein product: CASSSGQGDEQFF.